This T cell receptor (beta chain) was documented in a study of memory CD4+ T cells and cytomegalovirus serostatus. A note on this clone: What it recognizes is unknown.

Overall study findings and caveats: The CMV-associated TCR signature appears largely within the CD4+ memory repertoire.

Germline V gene data show CDR1 as MRHNA and CDR2 as SNTAGT. CDR3 length: 15 amino acids. The trim removed 6 bases at V and 3 bases at J, leaving 7 bases unmatched. Sequenced by immunoSEQ multiplex PCR; TCRdb stores in-frame clones only, minus some. Counted here are 55,000 or so clones, around 83% occurring once; the ten biggest clones make up about 1.3%. The sort gate was single viable CD3+CD4+CD8-CD45RO+ cells for memory CD4+ T cells. The chain combines TRBV6-4 with TRBJ2-2; 7 positions match TRBD1. The sample consisted of memory CD4+ T cells from blood. This clonotype was obtained from an adult in good health and CMV-seropositive. As DNA, the CDR3 is TGTGCCAGCAGAACCACAGGGGCCGACACCGGGGAGCTGTTTTTT. As protein: CASRTTGADTGELFF.